The 32 T cell receptor beta chains below all came from one sample that was sequenced in a study of tumor and adjacent non-tumor tissue in lung cancer. No cell sorting was done before RNA was extracted from the tissue. TCRbeta libraries were built with three rounds of nested PCR, modified from ARM-PCR. MiXCR was run by TCRdb on the multiplex PCR reads, yielding one entry per CDR3 protein. The top ten clones hold roughly 13% of a sample with 130,000 or so distinct CDR3 sequences, approximately 66% of them seen once. Sequenced input: lung tumor tissue. The receptors here all came from a man younger than 45 with non-small cell lung cancer.

The chain has TRBV4-1 and TRBJ1-5; D might be TRBD1 (5 bases). This CDR3 contains 12 residues. V dropped 6 bases and J dropped 9 bases, with 12 bases sitting between them. Germline CDR1 and CDR2: MGHRA and YSYEKL. DNA for the CDR3: TGCGCCAGCAGTCATGCGGGGCGGCCCCAGCATTTT. Translation gives CASSHAGRPQHF.

CDR3 residues: CASSSANLPQETQYF. The CDR3 DNA is TGTGCCAGCAGCTCGGCCAACCTACCTCAAGAGACCCAGTACTTC. The V call is TRBV7-9, the J call TRBJ2-5, with no clear D. Germline V gene data show CDR1 as SEHNR and CDR2 as FQNEAQ (reference sequence). Trimming shortened V by 4 bases and J by 2 bases, and 14 bases separated the two germline ends. This CDR3 comprises 15 residues.

V and J are TRBV12-3 or TRBV12-4 and TRBJ1-2, with a tentative D call TRBD1 (5 bases). V was trimmed by 5 bases and J by 0 bases, leaving 13 bases between them. The CDR3 sequence is 15 residues long. The CDR3 sequence is CASSAGTPANYGYTF. The CDR3 coding sequence is TGTGCCAGCAGTGCCGGGACTCCAGCTAACTATGGCTACACCTTC.

This clonotype was observed many times. This chain links TRBV6-6 with TRBJ2-7, with 11 bases fitting TRBD1. Germline values: CDR1 MNHNY, CDR2 SVGAGI (reference sequence). Unmatched junction bases numbered 8, after V lost 4 bases and J lost 9 bases. CDR3 length equals 14 residues. The CDR3 DNA reads TGTGCCAGCAGTTCAGAAGGGACAGGGGGGAGGCAGTACTTC. It codes for CASSSEGTGGRQYF.

As for this clonotype: Just one base apart from a much larger clone, this may be a read error. V usage is TRBV20-1 and J usage is TRBJ2-4, with D hard to call. The CDR3 length is 16 residues. Germline V gene data show CDR1 as DFQATT and CDR2 as SNEGSKA (reference sequence). Trimming removed 6 bases from V and 0 bases from J, with 18 bases in between. CDR3 in DNA: TGCAGTGCGGTCGGAAAGTACCCCTTAGCCAAAAACATTCAGTACTTC. It is translated as CSAVGKYPLAKNIQYF.

This clonotype has a count of ten or more. The J gene is TRBJ1-5, the V gene TRBV20-1; D is unresolved. Trimming took off 1 base at V and 3 bases at J, with 7 bases between the two ends. Germline V CDR1 and CDR2: DFQATT, SNEGSKA (reference sequence). This CDR3 has 13 amino acids. The CDR3: CSARGYLNQPQHF. As DNA, the CDR3 is TGCAGTGCTAGAGGATACCTCAATCAGCCCCAGCATTTT.

As concerns this clonotype: A read error may produce the germline difference seen at one junction end. This chain joins TRBV20-1 and TRBJ1-6; TRBD1 agrees at 10 bases. This CDR3 has 15 amino acids. The germline V gene encodes CDR1 DFQATT and CDR2 SNEGSKA (reference sequence). The CDR3 DNA is TGCAGTGCTAGAGAGACAGGGGGCTTTAATTCACCCCCCCACTTT. Protein sequence: CSARETGGFNSPPHF.

On this clonotype itself: This CDR3 fails to terminate in the conserved phenylalanine or tryptophan, so it likely reflects a read error. The limits of the CDR3 on the DNA are not certain, so only TCRdb's listed CDR3 is given. J is TRBJ2-7 and V is TRBV4-1; TRBD2 was called by the table and not checked on the DNA. Germline V gene sequence: CDR1 MGHRA, CDR2 YSYEKL. Counting both end residues, the CDR3 totals 16 amino acids. CDR3 sequence: CASSQKPSGRAVEYYL.

On this clonotype itself: At one of its ends the junction is not consistent with the germline gene, which may arise from a read error. This sequence joins TRBV19 and TRBJ1-5; a weak D match, TRBD1 (5 bases). Germline CDR1 reads LNHDA; CDR2 reads SQIVND (reference sequence). There are 15 residues in the CDR3. CDR3 bases: TGTGTCAGTAGTATCAGGGATATGGACAATCAGCCCCAGCATTTT. Translated, it gives CVSSIRDMDNQPQHF.

This clonotype has a handful of counts. The chain combines TRBV11-2 with TRBJ2-7, with 8 bases fitting TRBD2. The CDR3 sequence is 15 residues long. V trimming: 4 bases; J trimming: 8 bases; junction bases outside the gene matches: 13. CDR1 is SGHAT and CDR2 is FQNNGV in the germline V gene. CDR3 in DNA: TGTGCCAGCAGCTCAGAGTCCAGCGGGAGTAGCCAGCAGTACTTC. This sequence encodes CASSSESSGSSQQYF.

Concerning this clonotype itself: The junction does not match germline at one end; this may be a read error. This chain links TRBV6-2 or TRBV6-3 with TRBJ2-6; D not certain. CDR3 length: 15 amino acids. Germline-derived CDR1 and CDR2 are MNHEY and SVGEGT. The CDR3 loop is CASSSRSSEAKVLTF. The CDR3 DNA follows: TGTGCCAGCAGTTCGAGGAGCTCTGAGGCCAAGGTCCTGACTTTC.

As concerns this clonotype: Its ends do not fully match the called genes, so a read error is possible. The genes are TRBV11-3 and TRBJ2-1; D ambiguous. The CDR3 covers 13 residues. CDR1 is SGHNT, CDR2 YENEEA, per germline. The CDR3 sequence is CANNPTPGNEQFF. CDR3 DNA sequence: TGTGCCAACAACCCCACACCTGGCAATGAGCAGTTCTTT.

The chain combines TRBV20-1 with TRBJ2-3; 12 nucleotides line up with TRBD2. With 2 bases clipped from V and 10 bases from J, the junction kept 22 bases outside the gene matches. The CDR3 sequence is 19 residues long. Looked up from germline, CDR1 is DFQATT and CDR2 is SNEGSKA (reference sequence). The CDR3 loop is CSARPIRPLLAGGADAQYF. The CDR3 DNA reads as TGCAGTGCTAGACCCATCAGACCCCTCCTAGCGGGGGGGGCGGATGCGCAGTATTTT.

The chain carries TRBV5-6 and TRBJ1-5, with TRBD1 matching 7 bases. With 7 bases clipped from V and 4 bases from J, the junction kept 2 bases outside the gene matches. CDR1 is SGHDT, CDR2 YYEEEE, per germline. This CDR3 has 12 amino acids. The CDR3 bases are TGTGCCAGCCAACAGGGGAATCAGCCCCAGCATTTT. This sequence encodes CASQQGNQPQHF.

A note on this clonotype: It may be a read error: a sequence one base away is much more abundant. The CDR3 sequence: CASNPWTGTNEKLFF. The CDR3 bases are TGTGCCAGCAATCCCTGGACAGGAACTAATGAAAAACTGTTTTTT. This chain joins TRBV12-3 or TRBV12-4 and TRBJ1-4, with 7 bases fitting TRBD1. The CDR3 runs to 15 residues. V gave up 7 bases and J gave up 1 base; unmatched junction bases: 6.

Note on this clonotype: Just one base apart from a much larger clone, this may be a read error. The chain links TRBV14 to TRBJ1-1; no definite D call. Germline CDR1 and CDR2: SGHDN and FVKESK. CDR3 length: 12 residues. CDR3 residues: CTSSQDRRTAFF. CDR3 nucleotide sequence: TGTACCAGCAGCCAAGATCGCCGGACAGCTTTCTTT.

Regarding this clonotype: In this CDR3 the conserved last residue, phenylalanine or tryptophan, is missing, so a read error is likely. The J gene is TRBJ1-5, the V gene TRBV6-2 or TRBV6-3; D perhaps matches TRBD1 (5 bases). The length of the CDR3 is 14 residues. Germline lookup yields CDR1 MNHEY and CDR2 SVGEGT. The chain's CDR3 is CASSSGDVNQPQHL. The DNA of the CDR3 is TGTGCTAGCAGTTCGGGGGACGTCAATCAGCCCCAGCATCTT.

This clonotype was observed a single time. One junction end disagrees with the germline gene, perhaps due to a read error. V and J are TRBV6-5 and TRBJ2-1; 11 positions agree with TRBD2. This CDR3 comprises 16 residues. CDR1 and CDR2 (germline): MNHEY, SVGAGI. CDR3 region: CASSSSGGISYNKQFF. In DNA form, the CDR3 reads TGTGCCAGCAGTTCTAGCGGGGGGATCTCCTACAATAAGCAGTTCTTC.

This clonotype was counted at least ten times. The rearrangement uses TRBV5-6 and TRBJ2-5; D is uncertain. The CDR3 sequence is 13 residues long. Trimming took off 4 bases at V and 5 bases at J, with 12 bases between the two ends. Germline-derived CDR1 and CDR2 are SGHDT and YYEEEE. The CDR3 region is CASSRTGVETQYF. As DNA, the CDR3 is TGTGCCAGCAGCCGAACGGGTGTGGAGACCCAGTACTTC.

Note on this clonotype: Mismatch with germline at one junction end may stem from a read error. This rearrangement joins TRBV6-5 to TRBJ1-6; maybe TRBD1 (6 bases). The CDR3 loop spans 15 amino acids. Germline loops: CDR1 MNHEY, CDR2 SVGAGI. The CDR3 nucleotides are TGTGTCAGCAGCCGCCCAACAGGGACTAATTCACCACTCCACTTT. Translated: CVSSRPTGTNSPLHF.

This clonotype was counted ten times or more. The V gene is TRBV11-1, the J gene TRBJ2-5; 11 positions agree with TRBD2. The CDR3 contains 16 residues. Looked up from germline, CDR1 is SGHAT and CDR2 is FQDESV (reference sequence). V dropped 2 bases and J dropped 2; count of bases not matched to a gene: 4. In DNA, the CDR3 is TGTGCCAGCAGCTTACCGACTAGCGGGGAGCAAGAGACCCAGTACTTC. Protein sequence: CASSLPTSGEQETQYF.

This clonotype was observed a few times. Given a much more abundant clone one base away, this may be a read error. CDR3 nucleotide sequence: TGTGCCAGCAGGTGGGGTTCGAACACTGAAGCTTCCTTT. The encoded protein is CASRWGSNTEASF. The gene calls are TRBV6-2 or TRBV6-3 and TRBJ1-1, with D uncertain. The CDR3 loop spans 13 amino acids. Per germline, CDR1 MNHEY and CDR2 SVGEGT.

Details on this clonotype: This clone may be a read error of a much larger clone one base away. The rearrangement joins TRBV20-1 to TRBJ1-2; possible D gene TRBD1, 5 bases. The CDR3 runs 16 residues. Germline V gene lookup returns CDR1 DFQATT and CDR2 SNEGSKA (reference sequence). The CDR3 region is CTARDSSVSQGSGYTF. The CDR3 DNA is TGCACTGCTAGAGATTCCAGCGTATCGCAGGGAAGCGGCTACACCTTC.

As regards this clonotype: At one end the junction does not follow the germline gene, possibly because of a read error. The CDR3 nucleotides are TGTGCCAGCAGTTTGAGGCTGACTAGCTCCTACGAGCAGTGTTTC. Translation: CASSLRLTSSYEQCF. V usage is TRBV12-3 or TRBV12-4 and J usage is TRBJ2-7; 7 bases align to TRBD2. The CDR3 contains 15 residues.

Note on this clonotype: A much larger clonotype is one base distant, so this may be a read error. The chain combines TRBV20-1 with TRBJ2-1; D perhaps matches TRBD2 (5 bases). This CDR3 is 16 amino acids long. V was pared by 0 bases and J by 3 bases, with 15 bases between. Germline-derived CDR1 and CDR2 are DFQATT and SNEGSKA (reference sequence). CDR3: CSARDRAAARYNEQFF. The CDR3 DNA reads TGCAGTGCTAGAGATAGGGCAGCGGCCCGCTACAATGAGCAGTTCTTC.

The rearrangement joins TRBV4-3 to TRBJ2-7; D may be TRBD1 (6 bases). The CDR3 is 17 residues long. The germline V and J ends were trimmed by 4 bases and 7 bases, with 26 bases remaining between them. Germline V CDR1 and CDR2: LGHNA, YSLEER. The CDR3 coding sequence is TGCGCCAGCAGCCTAGATTCCTACGGTCAGGGGCGTTATGAGCAGTACTTC. It encodes CASSLDSYGQGRYEQYF.

This clonotype occurred a few times. It may be a read error: a sequence one base away is much more abundant. The chain couples TRBV6-5 to TRBJ2-5; D call uncertain. Germline V gene sequence: CDR1 MNHEY, CDR2 SVGAGI. CDR3 length: 13 residues. CDR3 DNA sequence: TGTACCAGCAGTTACTCGAAGGGAGAGACCCAGTACTTC. Translated, it gives CTSSYSKGETQYF.

To note about this clonotype: One junction end does not reproduce the germline sequence, and a read error may be involved. The chain combines TRBV6-1 with TRBJ1-2; 9 bases line up with TRBD1. This CDR3 has 15 residues. Per germline, CDR1 MNHNS and CDR2 SASEGT. The CDR3, as DNA: TGTGCCAGCAGCACCGGACAGGGGACAGACTATGGCTGCACCTTC. This gives the protein CASSTGQGTDYGCTF.

A note on this clonotype: A much bigger clone sits one base away, suggesting this may be a read error. The chain recombines TRBV12-3 or TRBV12-4 with TRBJ1-1, with D uncertain. The CDR3 has 16 residues. Between the trimmed V and J ends, which lost 3 bases and 1 base, there was a span of 15 bases. In DNA, the CDR3 is TGTGCCAGCAGTTTTCGGGGAGGGAGCTCGAACACTGAAGCTTTCTTT. Protein: CASSFRGGSSNTEAFF.

A remark on this clonotype: A junction end diverges from the germline sequence, so it may reflect a read error. This chain joins TRBV20-1 and TRBJ2-2; perhaps TRBD2 as D (5 bases). Germline lookup yields CDR1 DFQATT and CDR2 SNEGSKA (reference sequence). The CDR3 sequence is 15 residues long. CDR3 coding DNA: TGCAGTGCTAGATATCTAAGGGCACCCACCGGGGAGCTGTATTTT. Its protein product is CSARYLRAPTGELYF.

Details on this clonotype: At one end, the junction sequence differs from germline, possibly due to a read error. This chain uses TRBV20-1 with TRBJ1-6; D possibly corresponds to TRBD1 (5 bases). The CDR3 contains 16 residues. Germline V gene lookup returns CDR1 DFQATT and CDR2 SNEGSKA (reference sequence). The CDR3 DNA reads TGCAGTGCTAGAGATCATAGGGGTTATAGTAATTCACCCTTCCACTTC. Protein sequence: CSARDHRGYSNSPFHF.

The chain uses TRBV13 and TRBJ1-1; possible D gene TRBD1, 6 bases. There are 13 residues in the CDR3. V shed 4 bases and J shed 11 bases, with 17 bases lying between them. The V gene's germline CDR1 is PRHDT and CDR2 FYEKMQ (reference sequence). CDR3 sequence (DNA): TGTGCCAGCAGCTCACTTGACAGGCGGGGGGCTTTCTTT. This codes for CASSSLDRRGAFF.